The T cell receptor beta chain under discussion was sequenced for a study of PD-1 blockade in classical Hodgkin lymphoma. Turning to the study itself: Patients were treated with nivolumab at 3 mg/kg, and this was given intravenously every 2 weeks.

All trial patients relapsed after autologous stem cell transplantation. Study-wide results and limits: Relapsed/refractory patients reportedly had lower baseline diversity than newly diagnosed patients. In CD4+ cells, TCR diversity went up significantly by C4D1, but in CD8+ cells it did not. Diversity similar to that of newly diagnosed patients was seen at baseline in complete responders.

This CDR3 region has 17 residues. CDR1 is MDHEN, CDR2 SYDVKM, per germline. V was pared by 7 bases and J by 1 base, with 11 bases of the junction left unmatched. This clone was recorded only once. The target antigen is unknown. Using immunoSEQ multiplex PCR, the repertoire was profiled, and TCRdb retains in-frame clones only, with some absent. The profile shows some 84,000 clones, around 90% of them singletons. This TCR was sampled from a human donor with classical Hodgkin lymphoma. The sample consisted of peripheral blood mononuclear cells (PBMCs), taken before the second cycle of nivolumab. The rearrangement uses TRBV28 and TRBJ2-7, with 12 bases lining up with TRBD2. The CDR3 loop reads CASTPVPTSGSSYEQYF. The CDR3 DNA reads TGTGCCAGCACCCCAGTCCCGACTAGCGGGAGTTCCTACGAGCAGTACTTC.